Listed below are T cell receptor beta chains from one sample, sequenced in a study of T-cell reconstitution after alpha-beta-depleted transplantation in children. TCRdb ran MiXCR on the PCR reads and lists one entry per CDR3 protein. The sample lists about 460,000 distinct CDR3 sequences; approximately 12% were seen once. Material: PBMCs from the stem cell graft donor, obtained from the stem cell graft. These receptors came from a human donor who donated a stem cell graft to a child with combined immunodeficiency. CDR3s include the opening cysteine and the closing phenylalanine or tryptophan. D genes are given only for firm matches. Rows may omit the clone size; those that give it use once, few, many or a size class.

J: TRBJ2-1
V: TRBV12-3/TRBV12-4
size: few
D: TRBD1
CDR3: CASRPGGQGGYNEQFF
DNA: TGTGCCAGCAGGCCAGGGGGACAGGGGGGTTACAATGAGCAGTTCTTC

J: TRBJ1-5
V: TRBV18
size: few
D: .
CDR3: CASSPGSSGAGQPQHF
DNA: TGTGCCAGCTCACCAGGGTCGTCAGGGGCGGGTCAGCCCCAGCATTTT

J: TRBJ2-7
V: TRBV7-2
size: few
D: .
CDR3: CASSPAEGRSYEQYF
DNA: TGTGCCAGCAGTCCGGCGGAAGGGCGCTCCTACGAGCAGTACTTC

J: TRBJ2-3
V: TRBV24-1
size: .
D: .
CDR3: CATSDPGTTTTDTQYF
DNA: TGTGCCACCAGTGATCCAGGGACCACGACCACAGATACGCAGTATTTT

J: TRBJ2-7
V: TRBV5-1
size: few
D: TRBD1
CDR3: CASSMDRGPYEQYF
DNA: TGCGCCAGCAGCATGGACAGGGGGCCCTACGAGCAGTACTTC

J: TRBJ2-2
V: TRBV9
size: few
D: TRBD1
CDR3: CASSVGQINTGELFF
DNA: TGTGCCAGCAGCGTGGGACAGATCAACACCGGGGAGCTGTTTTTT

J: TRBJ2-5
V: TRBV28
size: few
D: TRBD1
CDR3: CASSRRWDSLHIETQYF
DNA: TGTGCCAGCAGTCGGCGGTGGGACAGCCTCCATATAGAGACCCAGTACTTC

J: TRBJ1-4
V: TRBV20-1
size: few
D: .
CDR3: CSASQGLTPGNEKLFF
DNA: TGCAGTGCTAGTCAGGGACTCACCCCGGGAAATGAAAAACTGTTTTTT

J: TRBJ2-7
V: TRBV21-1
size: many
D: .
CDR3: CASSKGQDSSYEQYF
DNA: TGTGCCAGCAGCAAAGGGCAGGACAGTTCCTACGAGCAGTACTTC

J: TRBJ2-2
V: TRBV10-3
size: few
D: TRBD2
CDR3: CAISEYGEGAGTGELFF
DNA: TGTGCCATCAGTGAATACGGGGAGGGCGCGGGGACCGGGGAGCTGTTTTTT

J: TRBJ2-6
V: TRBV18
size: .
D: TRBD1
CDR3: CASSHDRGGANVLTF
DNA: TGTGCCAGCTCACACGACAGGGGTGGGGCCAACGTCCTGACTTTC

J: TRBJ1-1
V: TRBV30
size: .
D: .
CDR3: CAWSTKGPLRGYEAFF
DNA: TGTGCCTGGAGCACCAAAGGACCACTCCGAGGGTATGAAGCTTTCTTT

J: TRBJ2-7
V: TRBV20-1
size: many
D: .
CDR3: CSASRTSGLSYEQYF
DNA: TGCAGTGCTAGTCGGACAAGCGGACTCTCCTACGAGCAGTACTTC

J: TRBJ2-2
V: TRBV29-1
size: many
D: TRBD1
CDR3: CSVIQGAGAGELFF
DNA: TGCAGCGTTATACAGGGGGCCGGGGCCGGGGAGCTGTTTTTT

J: TRBJ2-7
V: TRBV12-3/TRBV12-4
size: .
D: .
CDR3: CASSSGGLFLPEQYF
DNA: TGTGCCAGCAGTTCTGGGGGCCTTTTTCTACCCGAGCAGTACTTC